The sequence of this T cell receptor (beta chain) was determined in a study of T-cell reconstitution after alpha-beta-depleted transplantation in children. Study observations and caveats: By about two months after transplant, alpha-beta T cells reportedly arose from several hundred graft clones that had expanded.

In regard to this clonotype: Its antigen is still unknown.

This sample's TCRbeta library carried unique molecular identifier barcodes. TCRdb independently ran MiXCR on the PCR reads; one entry per CDR3 protein. The sample lists 540,000 or so distinct CDR3 sequences; about 21% were seen once. The TCR sequence derives from a boy under three years old who had a stem cell transplant for acute myeloid leukemia, so the T cells may come from the graft donor. The source was PBMCs, mostly from graft donor cells, collected 360 days after TCRalphabeta/CD19-depleted stem cell transplant.

CDR3 sequence reads: CSAGRQGEAFF. The DNA of the CDR3 is TGCAGTGCCGGGAGACAGGGGGAGGCTTTCTTT. The chain employs TRBV20-1 and TRBJ1-1, with TRBD1 identical over 9 bases. V shed 6 bases and J 11 bases; nucleotides not matched to a gene: 7. CDR1 DFQATT and CDR2 SNEGSKA come from the germline V gene (reference sequence). The CDR3 runs 11 residues.